This T cell receptor beta chain was captured by sequencing in a study of T cells in Graves' hyperthyroidism and ophthalmopathy. With V trimmed by 2 bases and J by 4 bases, 9 bases remained unmatched. This CDR3 has 17 amino acids. From germline, CDR1 is MNHEY and CDR2 SVGEGT. There were TCR beta CDR3 regions amplified from RNA transcripts. Researchers ran a first-round RT-PCR on the TCR CDR3 using the HTBI primer set. Each CDR3 protein gets one entry after TCRdb re-called the multiplex PCR reads with MiXCR. Altogether 550,000 to 800,000 distinct CDR3 sequences are present, 16% being singletons, with the ten largest covering 8.4%. It was considered stable Graves' hyperthyroidism when ophthalmopathy did not progress within 18 months. Newly diagnosed hyperthyroidism, duration under 2 months, in patients aged 18 to 65.

The rearrangement joins TRBV6-2 or TRBV6-3 to TRBJ2-7, with 12 bases that match TRBD2. The TCR originated in a man aged 18 to 30 with Graves' hyperthyroidism. Input material: blood. As DNA, the CDR3 is TGTGCCAGCAGTTACAGGCTAGCGGGAGGGCCCGGATACGAGCAGTACTTC. Translated: CASSYRLAGGPGYEQYF.